What follows are 24 T cell receptor beta chains derived from one specimen sequenced in a study of CXCR3-negative and CXCR3-positive naive CD8 T cells. UMI-labeled 5' RACE yielded the TRB cDNA libraries. TCRdb re-called the 5' RACE reads and gives one entry per CDR3 protein, without DNA. The sample totals about 120,000 distinct CDR3 sequences; its top ten clones hold around 0.36%. No antigen is known for these receptors. The study's findings and limits: Against CXCR3-negative naive cells, CXCR3-positive naive cells showed more hydrophobic TRB CDR3s.

Sequencing was performed on naive CXCR3+ CD8+ T cells from blood. Subset indicated: CD45RO-CCR7+CD27+CD95- naive CD8+ T cells expressing CXCR3 (TNR3+). The receptor set was obtained from a human donor in good health. Some clones in this sample may be carry-over from other donors' samples.

The chain links TRBV7-9 to TRBJ2-1. The CDR3 covers 11 residues. Germline-derived CDR1 and CDR2 are SEHNR and FQNEAQ (reference sequence). The CDR3 spells CASSLSIEQFF.

This chain joins TRBV28 and TRBJ1-1; TCRdb designates TRBD1, a call that cannot be tested without DNA. The CDR3 is 14 residues long. In germline, CDR1 is MDHEN, CDR2 SYDVKM. CDR3 in amino acids: CASSPWGSNTEAFF.

V gene TRBV7-2 combines with J gene TRBJ2-7; the D gene TCRdb calls, TRBD2, cannot be checked with no DNA. CDR3 length: 15 amino acids. Germline lookup yields CDR1 SGHTA and CDR2 FQGNSA. The CDR3 region is CASSSSHSGSYEQYF. The variable domain in full, with the rest retrieved from reference TRBV7-2 and TRBJ2-7, is GAGVSQSPSNKVTEKGKDVELRCDPISGHTALYWYRQSLGQGLEFLIYFQGNSAPDKSGLPSDRFSAERTGGSVSTLTIQRTQQEDSAVYLCASSSSHSGSYEQYFGPGTRLTVT.

The chain is built from TRBV29-1 and TRBJ1-3; absent DNA, TCRdb's TRBD1 call cannot be checked. This CDR3 spans 16 amino acids. Germline values: CDR1 SQVTM, CDR2 ANQGSEA. The CDR3 loop is CSVEVPGQGSGNTIYF.

The chain recombines TRBV27 with TRBJ2-7. The length of the CDR3 is 14 residues. The germline gives CDR1 MNHEY, CDR2 SMNVEV (reference sequence). The CDR3 protein is CASSLFGGLNEQYF.

This chain connects TRBV10-1 to TRBJ2-5; absent DNA, TCRdb's TRBD1 call cannot be checked. There are 15 residues in the CDR3. Per the germline V gene, CDR1 is WNHNN and CDR2 is SYGVQD (reference sequence). CDR3 residues: CASSERAPGQETQYF.

The chain couples TRBV29-1 to TRBJ2-1. This CDR3 is 12 amino acids long. Germline values: CDR1 SQVTM, CDR2 ANQGSEA. The CDR3 reads CSVEGLEDEQFF.

The rearrangement uses TRBV9 and TRBJ2-7; TCRdb names TRBD1, which stays unverified in the absence of DNA. The CDR3 is 14 residues long. CDR1 is SGDLS, CDR2 YYNGEE, per germline. The CDR3 loop is CASSVQGSRGEQYF.

Here the CDR3 reads CASSPSQQETQYF. The chain joins TRBV7-7 to TRBJ2-5. CDR1 and CDR2 (germline): SSHAT, FNYEAQ (reference sequence). The CDR3 is 13 residues long.

This chain joins TRBV7-6 and TRBJ2-5; the TRBD1 assignment by TCRdb is unverifiable without DNA. This CDR3 is 15 amino acids long. Germline assignment: CDR1 SGHVS and CDR2 FNYEAQ. CDR3: CASSTRQGFYETQYF. The variable domain in full, with the rest retrieved from reference TRBV7-6 and TRBJ2-5, is GAGVSQSPRYKVTKRGQDVALRCDPISGHVSLYWYRQALGQGPEFLTYFNYEAQQDKSGLPNDRFSAERPEGSISTLTIQRTEQRDSAMYRCASSTRQGFYETQYFGPGTRLLVL.

The chain links TRBV7-9 to TRBJ2-1. The CDR3 consists of 14 residues. Per the germline V gene, CDR1 is SEHNR and CDR2 is FQNEAQ (reference sequence). The CDR3 sequence: CASSLEPLYNEQFF.

This chain uses TRBV4-3 with TRBJ2-5; TCRdb's D gene call, TRBD2, goes unchecked for lack of DNA. CDR3 length: 19 amino acids. From germline, CDR1 is LGHNA and CDR2 YSLEER. CDR3 protein: CASSQDEVPSGGNQETQYF.

The rearrangement joins TRBV12-3 or TRBV12-4 to TRBJ1-5; TCRdb picks TRBD1, but there is no DNA to check that call. The CDR3 has 14 residues. CDR3 residues: CASTGTGSNQPQHF.

This chain joins TRBV29-1 and TRBJ2-7; the TCRdb D gene call, TRBD2, has no DNA to confirm it. Germline CDR1 is SQVTM and CDR2 is ANQGSEA. The CDR3 covers 14 residues. The CDR3: CSVIPTSGLDEQYF.

The rearrangement uses TRBV27 and TRBJ2-2. The CDR3 runs 13 residues. The germline V gene has CDR1 MNHEY and CDR2 SMNVEV (reference sequence). CDR3 sequence: CASSPQYTGELFF.

V usage is TRBV4-3 and J usage is TRBJ2-1; TCRdb indicates TRBD2, and absent DNA this call remains unverified. The CDR3 runs to 18 residues. Germline CDR1 reads LGHNA; CDR2 reads YSLEER. The CDR3 loop reads CASSQLLFETSGGNEQFF.

The chain couples TRBV7-2 to TRBJ2-7. Germline V gene lookup returns CDR1 SGHTA and CDR2 FQGNSA. The CDR3 spans 13 residues. The CDR3 reads CASSAISDYEQYF.

The chain has TRBV2 and TRBJ2-1; TCRdb reports TRBD2, a call that lacks DNA to check it against. The CDR3 spans 15 residues. Germline V gene data show CDR1 as SNHLY and CDR2 as FYNNEI. CDR3: CASRARAGLRNEQFF. Full variable domain (remainder filled in from reference TRBV2 and TRBJ2-1): EPEVTQTPSHQVTQMGQEVILRCVPISNHLYFYWYRQILGQKVEFLVSFYNNEISEKSEIFDDQFSVERPDGSNFTLKIRSTKLEDSAMYFCASRARAGLRNEQFFGPGTRLTVL.

V and J are TRBV7-2 and TRBJ1-2; TCRdb's D gene call, TRBD1, goes unchecked for lack of DNA. This CDR3 comprises 13 residues. CDR1 is SGHTA and CDR2 is FQGNSA in the germline V gene. Here the CDR3 reads CASSPGTGEGYTF.

V usage is TRBV7-9 and J usage is TRBJ2-1. The CDR3 is 12 amino acids. CDR1 and CDR2 from the germline V gene are SEHNR and FQNEAQ (reference sequence). CDR3 sequence: CASSLNSNEQFF.

The V call is TRBV28, the J call TRBJ2-2; TCRdb designates TRBD1, a call that cannot be tested without DNA. The CDR3 is 15 amino acids. The germline V gene encodes CDR1 MDHEN and CDR2 SYDVKM. CDR3 protein: CASSLPDRAAGELFF.

This sequence joins TRBV7-9 and TRBJ1-1; TCRdb indicates TRBD1, and absent DNA this call remains unverified. CDR1 is SEHNR, CDR2 FQNEAQ, per germline (reference sequence). The CDR3 consists of 13 residues. The CDR3 sequence: CASSTGVNTEAFF.

This chain uses TRBV4-1 with TRBJ2-7; as DNA is missing, the TRBD2 call by TCRdb cannot be tested. Germline CDR1 MGHRA, CDR2 YSYEKL. This CDR3 has 15 amino acids. The chain's CDR3 is CASSRVAGTTYEQYF.

The J gene is TRBJ2-2, the V gene TRBV11-3; TCRdb designates TRBD1, a call that cannot be tested without DNA. CDR1 is SGHNT and CDR2 is YENEEA in the germline V gene. This CDR3 contains 16 residues. The CDR3 spells CARGATQDRPAGELFF.